This T cell receptor beta chain was documented in a study of T cells in Graves' hyperthyroidism and ophthalmopathy (dated 2019 in TCRdb). Concerning the study at large: Peripheral blood was sampled at the time of initial diagnosis, prior to any treatment. According to the paper, TCR Vbeta CDR3 sequencing was carried out on some 140 peripheral blood samples, which came from approximately 43 ophthalmopathy, 70 to 80 hyperthyroidism and roughly 17 progressor patients. The approximately 100 discovery patients were randomly split 7:3 into training and test sets. A discovery cohort of about 95 patients, 43 with Graves' ophthalmopathy and about 60 with stable Graves' hyperthyroidism, was used to find distinguishing TCR V-J signatures. In addition, the study compared T-cell repertoires in thyroid tissue and in blood from six Graves' hyperthyroidism patients. Following sampling, methimazole starting at 30 mg daily was given to hyperthyroidism patients, and high-dose intravenous methylprednisolone was given to ophthalmopathy patients. Prospective prediction of ophthalmopathy was tested in an independent validation cohort of 18 to 20 hyperthyroidism patients and 15 to 17 patients who later progressed to ophthalmopathy.

Study-wide findings and limitations: Most expanded thyroid clonotypes (frequency above 0.001) were also detected in blood, a finding suggesting that blood repertoires may reflect thyroid immune responses. A 13 V-J signature model separated ophthalmopathy from stable hyperthyroidism, with around 90% sensitivity and around 84% specificity in cross-validation and 80%/75% in testing. In validation, the model predicted progression to ophthalmopathy a median of about 6 months before onset, with over 60% sensitivity and 72.22% specificity. Sample size was not statistically predetermined, and investigators were not blinded to group allocation.

Graves' hyperthyroidism was defined as stable when no progression to ophthalmopathy occurred over 18 months of follow-up. Hyperthyroidism patients were aged 18 to 65 years and newly diagnosed, with disease duration of less than 2 months. Any patient with an uncontrolled infection, another autoimmune disease, pregnancy or lactation was excluded. Clinical symptoms, serum thyroxine and TRAb, thyroid ultrasound, and orbital computed tomography formed the basis for the diagnoses. Ficoll-Paque density gradient centrifugation was used to isolate PBMCs from around 10 ml of fresh peripheral blood. Total RNA was extracted using Trizol reagent, and RNA quality was assessed on an Agilent 2100 Bioanalyzer. This clonotype showed up many times. There is no known antigen for this receptor. This clone may be a read error of a much larger clone one base away. TCR beta CDR3 regions were amplified from RNA transcripts. The first round of RT-PCR for the TCR CDR3 was performed with the HTBI primer set and the Qiagen OneStep RT-PCR kit. The libraries were constructed in a second round of multiplex PCR and then size-selected and purified. Paired-end sequencing of the libraries was performed with 100 bp reads on an Illumina HiSeq2000. The original methods were these. SOAPnuke was used to process the raw data, removing reads that contained adapters or uncalled bases, had a mean Phred below 15, or lacked an exact match to the constant primer or identifier. High-quality paired reads were merged with COPE v1.2.5, and unique nucleotide sequences were defined as clonotypes. MiTCR v1.1 was used to align the clonotypes against IMGT TRBV, TRBD and TRBJ reference segments. The analysis included only V-J combinations with a frequency above 0.0001, which together covered 98% to 99.2% of the repertoires. The TCS score was defined as F50 (clonal expansion) divided by E x V (chaos), with BLOSUM62-based TCRdist calculated between CDR3 peptides within each V-J. Welch's t-statistics and random forest reduced fewer than 550 V-J features to about 13, which were used in a naive Bayes classifier (R e1071). The raw public reads went through TCRdb reprocessing: fastp at Q25, MiXCR clone calling, in-frame beta chains kept. Rows with a matching CDR3 protein are joined into one entry that keeps the most common DNA and genes. It is TCRdb's table, rather than the study itself, that gives the V and J calls and clone size. In this sample the table shows about 180,000 distinct CDR3 sequences, more than 15% of which occur a single time. Around 29% of the sample comes from the top ten.

The V and J ends are trimmed by 2 bases and 1 base, leaving 5 bases between them. CDR1 and CDR2 (MNHEY, SVGAGI) derive from the germline V gene. The CDR3 has 13 amino acids, counting the end cysteine and phenylalanine. This entry keeps only the CDR3 DNA: 39 bases, framed from base 1. The sequence came from a woman in her forties or fifties with Graves' hyperthyroidism. This receptor chain uses TRBV6-5 and TRBJ1-1; the D gene lacks a confident call. Sequenced sample: blood. The DNA is TGTGCCAGCAGTTACGAGGCGAACACTGAAGCTTTCTTT. It is translated as CASSYEANTEAFF.